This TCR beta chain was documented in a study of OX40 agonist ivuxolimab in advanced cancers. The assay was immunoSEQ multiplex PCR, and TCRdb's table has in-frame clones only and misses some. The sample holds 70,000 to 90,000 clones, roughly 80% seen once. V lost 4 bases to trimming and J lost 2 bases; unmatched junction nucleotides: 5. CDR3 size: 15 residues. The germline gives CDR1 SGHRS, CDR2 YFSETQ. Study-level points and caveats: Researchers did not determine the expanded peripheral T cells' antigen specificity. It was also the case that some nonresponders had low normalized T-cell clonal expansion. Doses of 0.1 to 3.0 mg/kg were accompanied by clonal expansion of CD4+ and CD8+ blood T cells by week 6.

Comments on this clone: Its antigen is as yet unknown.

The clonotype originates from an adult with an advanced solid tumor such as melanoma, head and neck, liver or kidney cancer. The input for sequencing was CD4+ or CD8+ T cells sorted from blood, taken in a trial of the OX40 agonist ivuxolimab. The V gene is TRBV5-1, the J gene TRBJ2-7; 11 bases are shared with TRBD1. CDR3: CASSTGTGGAYEQYF. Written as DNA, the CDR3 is TGCGCCAGCAGCACCGGGACAGGGGGTGCCTACGAGCAGTACTTC. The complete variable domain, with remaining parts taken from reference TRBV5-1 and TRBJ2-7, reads KAGVTQTPRYLIKTRGQQVTLSCSPISGHRSVSWYQQTPGQGLQFLFEYFSETQRNKGNFPGRFSGRQFSNSRSEMNVSTLELGDSALYLCASSTGTGGAYEQYFGPGTRLTVT.